This entry lists 19 T cell receptor beta chains sequenced from one sample in a study of cytomegalovirus exposure and HLA in healthy donors (TCRdb year 2017). Receptor amplification or capture employed the immunoSEQ multiplex PCR assay. The multiplex PCR relied on a mix of 60 forward primers for TCR Vbeta segments and 13 reverse primers for TCR Jbeta segments. Held by TCRdb, this immuneACCESS table contains in-frame sequences only and omits some clones. Under half of the omission traces to an unresolved V gene where checked; the cause of the rest is unknown. This sample is represented by 150,000 to 200,000 clones; around four fifths of them were singletons. The ten largest clones take up more than 1.4% of the sample. The specimen sequenced was PBMCs. These TCRs come from a man younger than 35 in good health and CMV-seronegative.

The chain couples TRBV6-5 to TRBJ1-2; 7 nucleotides line up with TRBD1. V lost 0 bases and J lost 1; bases outside the gene matches: 2. CDR1 is MNHEY and CDR2 is SVGAGI in the germline V gene. CDR3 length: 15 residues. The CDR3 here is CASSYSGQLNYGYTF. As DNA, the CDR3 is TGTGCCAGCAGTTACTCGGGACAGCTTAACTATGGCTACACCTTC.

The chain links TRBV4-3 to TRBJ2-5, with TRBD2 matching over 16 bases. After removal of 0 bases from V and 5 bases from J, the junction contained 9 bases not matched to a gene. The germline V gene encodes CDR1 LGHNA and CDR2 YSLEER. The CDR3 contains 19 residues. The CDR3 sequence: CASSQEWGTSGGASETQYF. CDR3 DNA: TGCGCCAGCAGCCAAGAATGGGGGACTAGCGGGGGGGCCAGCGAGACCCAGTACTTC.

The chain couples TRBV7-3 to TRBJ1-5, with 9 bases lining up with TRBD1. The trim removed 3 bases at V and 6 bases at J, leaving 12 bases unmatched. In germline, CDR1 is SGHTA, CDR2 FQGTGA. The CDR3 totals 17 residues. The CDR3 region has the DNA TGTGCCAGCAGCTTCGACCTACAGGGGGCGCATGGTCAGCCCCAGCATTTT. It codes for CASSFDLQGAHGQPQHF.

The rearrangement links TRBV11-2 to TRBJ1-1; no clear D. Germline loops: CDR1 SGHAT, CDR2 FQNNGV. The CDR3 is made up of 16 amino acids. Trimming shortened V by 1 base and J by 0 bases, and 12 bases separated the two germline ends. The CDR3 is CASSLVVGTMNTEAFF. CDR3 DNA sequence: TGTGCCAGCAGCTTAGTGGTGGGTACTATGAACACTGAAGCTTTCTTT.

The J gene is TRBJ2-4, the V gene TRBV6-1; the D is unclear. CDR3 length: 17 residues. Trimming took off 2 bases at V and 0 bases at J, with 14 bases between the two ends. Looked up from germline, CDR1 is MNHNS and CDR2 is SASEGT. The CDR3 DNA reads as TGTGCCAGCAGTGAAATGGTTACTACACTAGCCAAAAACATTCAGTACTTC. Protein: CASSEMVTTLAKNIQYF.

Notes on this clone: The sample contains more than one DNA sequence encoding this CDR3. This rearrangement joins TRBV18 to TRBJ1-1; no clear D gene. Trimming took 2 bases from V and 2 from J, leaving 9 bases between them. The CDR3 contains 14 residues. The germline CDR1 and CDR2 sequences are KGHSH and LQKENI. CDR3 DNA: TGTGCCAGCTCACCAATAACGCGCAACACTGAAGCTTTCTTT. Amino acid sequence: CASSPITRNTEAFF.

The chain recombines TRBV9 with TRBJ1-6, with D possibly matching TRBD1 (6 bases). The V end was cut by 0 bases, the J end by 14 bases, with 15 bases between. Germline V gene lookup returns CDR1 SGDLS and CDR2 YYNGEE. The CDR3 runs 14 residues. The CDR3 protein is CASSVAGQGSTLHF. In nucleotides, the CDR3 is TGTGCCAGCAGCGTAGCGGGGCAGGGGTCCACCCTCCACTTT.

V gene TRBV5-1 combines with J gene TRBJ2-7; tentative D call: TRBD1 (6 bases). With 3 bases removed from V and 5 bases from J, the gap between germline ends came to 18 bases. There are 15 residues in the CDR3. Per the germline V gene, CDR1 is SGHRS and CDR2 is YFSETQ. The CDR3 DNA reads TGCGCCAGCAGCTCGAGGACGACAGGTCTCCACGAGCAGTACTTC. This codes for CASSSRTTGLHEQYF.

The rearrangement uses TRBV9 and TRBJ1-2, with D maybe TRBD1 (6 bases). The ends were cut back, 3 bases at V and 7 bases at J, with 13 bases in the middle. Germline-derived CDR1 and CDR2 are SGDLS and YYNGEE. This CDR3 has 13 residues. CDR3 amino acids: CASSASGEGGYTF. CDR3 coding DNA: TGTGCCAGCAGCGCATCAGGGGAAGGTGGCTACACCTTC.

V usage is TRBV11-2 and J usage is TRBJ2-7; possibly TRBD1 for D (6 bases). CDR3 length: 13 residues. The V end was cut by 5 bases, the J end by 3 bases, with 11 bases between. Germline V gene lookup returns CDR1 SGHAT and CDR2 FQNNGV. This chain's CDR3 is CASSNTGFYEQYF. The CDR3 DNA sequence: TGTGCCAGCAGCAATACAGGGTTCTACGAGCAGTACTTC.

V is TRBV11-3 and J is TRBJ2-2; 7 bases are shared with TRBD2. From germline, CDR1 is SGHNT and CDR2 YENEEA. The CDR3 contains 14 residues. Losses at the gene ends were 3 bases for V and 6 bases for J; bases not matched to a gene: 4. CDR3 in amino acids: CASSFPGRAGELFF. The CDR3 nucleotides are TGTGCCAGCAGCTTCCCAGGGAGGGCCGGGGAGCTGTTTTTT.

The chain couples TRBV29-1 to TRBJ1-1, with TRBD1 matching 7 bases. This CDR3 has 13 residues. Unmatched junction bases numbered 10, after V lost 6 bases and J lost 6 bases. Germline-derived CDR1 and CDR2 are SQVTM and ANQGSEA. CDR3 sequence: CSVEYRGLPEAFF. The CDR3 coding sequence is TGCAGCGTCGAATATAGGGGGCTCCCTGAAGCTTTCTTT. Full variable domain (missing parts from reference TRBV29-1 and TRBJ1-1): SAVISQKPSRDICQRGTSLTIQCQVDSQVTMMFWYRQQPGQSLTLIATANQGSEATYESGFVIDKFPISRPNLTFSTLTVSNMSPEDSSIYLCSVEYRGLPEAFFGQGTRLTVV.

This clone was seen only once. The chain is built from TRBV6-1 and TRBJ2-3; 7 nucleotides line up with TRBD1. J was trimmed by 4 bases and V by 2 bases; bases with no gene match: 12. The CDR3 sequence is 17 residues long. The germline gives CDR1 MNHNS, CDR2 SASEGT. The CDR3 loop reads CASSEPGQVLRADTQYF. CDR3 nucleotides: TGTGCCAGCAGTGAACCCGGACAGGTGCTTAGGGCAGATACGCAGTATTTT.

The genes are TRBV19 and TRBJ2-5; a weak D match, TRBD1 (5 bases). The CDR3 extends over 15 amino acids. V lost 3 bases to trimming and J lost 5 bases, with 16 bases between them. Germline V gene sequence: CDR1 LNHDA, CDR2 SQIVND (reference sequence). In DNA form, the CDR3 reads TGTGCCAGTAGTATCGTAGGGGTGAGCCTTGAGACCCAGTACTTC. Translating gives CASSIVGVSLETQYF.

J is TRBJ1-2 and V is TRBV7-9; TRBD1 is a possible D gene (5 bases). Germline CDR1 SEHNR, CDR2 FQNEAQ (reference sequence). The CDR3 consists of 10 residues. V lost 7 bases, J lost 6 bases, and 6 bases lay in between. CDR3 protein: CASKGDGYTF. The CDR3 nucleotides are TGTGCCAGCAAAGGGGATGGCTACACCTTC.

The V and J genes are TRBV5-5 and TRBJ2-1, with 8 bases aligning to TRBD2. The CDR3 totals 14 residues. Trimming at V came to 2 bases and at J to 13 bases, leaving 11 bases not matched to a gene. CDR1 is SGHKS and CDR2 is YYEKEE in the germline V gene (reference sequence). CDR3 nucleotides: TGTGCCAGCAGCTTAACAATTCTGGCGGGGGGTCAGTTCTTC. Amino acid sequence: CASSLTILAGGQFF.

For this clone: Compared with germline, one end of the junction differs, possibly owing to a read error. The CDR3 sequence is CASRLGQGANTGELFF. CDR3 sequence (DNA): TGTGCCAGCAGATTAGGACAGGGGGCGAACACCGGGGAGCTGTTTTTT. This chain joins TRBV7-9 and TRBJ1-3; 10 bases are a match to TRBD1. Gene TRBJ2-2 matches the end of the DNA better, so the J call may be wrong. This CDR3 region has 16 residues. Looked up from germline, CDR1 is SEHNR and CDR2 is FQNEAQ (reference sequence).

In regard to this clone: One junction end disagrees with the germline gene, perhaps due to a read error. J is TRBJ2-3 and V is TRBV7-9, with D unclear. The germline V gene has CDR1 SEHNR and CDR2 FQNEAQ (reference sequence). This CDR3 has 14 amino acids. The CDR3 DNA reads as TGTGCCAGCGGCTTTATGTCGAGCACAGATACGCAGTATTTT. The encoded protein is CASGFMSSTDTQYF.

The chain links TRBV6-5 to TRBJ1-3; no definite D call. This CDR3 comprises 13 residues. Germline CDR1 MNHEY, CDR2 SVGAGI. The ends were cut back, 6 bases at V and 0 bases at J, with 6 bases in the middle. The CDR3 DNA sequence: TGTGCCAGCAGGGCCTTCTCTGGAAACACCATATATTTT. This codes for CASRAFSGNTIYF.